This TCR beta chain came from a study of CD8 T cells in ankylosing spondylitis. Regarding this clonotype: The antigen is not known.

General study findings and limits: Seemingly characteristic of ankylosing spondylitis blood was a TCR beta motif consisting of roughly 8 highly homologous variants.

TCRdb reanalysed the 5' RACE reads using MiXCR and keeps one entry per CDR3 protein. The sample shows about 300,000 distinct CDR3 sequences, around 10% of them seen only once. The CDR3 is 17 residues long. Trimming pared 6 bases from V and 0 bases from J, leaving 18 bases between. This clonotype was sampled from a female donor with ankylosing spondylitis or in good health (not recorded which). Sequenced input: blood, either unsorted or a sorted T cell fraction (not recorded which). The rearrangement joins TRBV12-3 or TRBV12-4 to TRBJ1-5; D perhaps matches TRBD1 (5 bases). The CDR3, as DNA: TGTGCCAGCAGCCCCGGGACCGAGACTATTAGCAATCAGCCCCAGCATTTT. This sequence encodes CASSPGTETISNQPQHF.